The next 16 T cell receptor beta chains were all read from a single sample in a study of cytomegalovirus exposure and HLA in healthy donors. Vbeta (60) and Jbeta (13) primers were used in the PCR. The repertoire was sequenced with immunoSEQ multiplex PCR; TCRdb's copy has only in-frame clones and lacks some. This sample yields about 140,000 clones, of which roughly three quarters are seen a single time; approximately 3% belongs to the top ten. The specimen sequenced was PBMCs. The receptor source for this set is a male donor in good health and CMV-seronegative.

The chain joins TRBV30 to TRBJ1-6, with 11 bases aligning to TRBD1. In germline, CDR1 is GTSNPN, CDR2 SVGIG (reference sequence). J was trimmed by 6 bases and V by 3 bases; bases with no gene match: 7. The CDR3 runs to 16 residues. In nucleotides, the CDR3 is TGTGCCTGGAGGCTCCGGGACAGGGGGACTAATTCACCCCTCCACTTT. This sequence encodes CAWRLRDRGTNSPLHF.

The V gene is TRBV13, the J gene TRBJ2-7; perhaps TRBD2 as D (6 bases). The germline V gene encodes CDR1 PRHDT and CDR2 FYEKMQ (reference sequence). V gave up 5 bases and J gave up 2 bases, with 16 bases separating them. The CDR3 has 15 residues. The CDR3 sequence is CASSGRGENPYEQYF. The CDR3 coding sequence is TGTGCCAGCAGCGGGCGCGGGGAGAATCCCTACGAGCAGTACTTC.

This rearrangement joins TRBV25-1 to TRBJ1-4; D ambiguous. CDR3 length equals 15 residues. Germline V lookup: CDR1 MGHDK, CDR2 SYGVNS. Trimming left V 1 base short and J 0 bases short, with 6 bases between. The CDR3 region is CASSEFRATNEKLFF. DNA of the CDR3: TGTGCCAGCAGTGAATTTCGAGCAACTAATGAAAAACTGTTTTTT. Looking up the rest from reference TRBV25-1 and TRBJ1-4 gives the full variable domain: EADIYQTPRYLVIGTGKKITLECSQTMGHDKMYWYQQDPGMELHLIHYSYGVNSTEKGDLSSESTVSRIRTEHFPLTLESARPSHTSQYLCASSEFRATNEKLFFGSGTQLSVL.

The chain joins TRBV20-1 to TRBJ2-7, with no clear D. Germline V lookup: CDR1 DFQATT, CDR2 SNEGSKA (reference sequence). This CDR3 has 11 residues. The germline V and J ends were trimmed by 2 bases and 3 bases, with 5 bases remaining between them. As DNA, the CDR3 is TGCAGTGCTAGACGCGGCTACGAGCAGTACTTC. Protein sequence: CSARRGYEQYF.

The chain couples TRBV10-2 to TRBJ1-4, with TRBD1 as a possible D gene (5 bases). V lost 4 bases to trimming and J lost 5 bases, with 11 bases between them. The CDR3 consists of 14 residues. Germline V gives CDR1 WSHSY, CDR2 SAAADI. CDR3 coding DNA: TGCGCCAGCAGTGGAGGGGCGGGGAATGAAAAACTGTTTTTT. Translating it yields CASSGGAGNEKLFF.

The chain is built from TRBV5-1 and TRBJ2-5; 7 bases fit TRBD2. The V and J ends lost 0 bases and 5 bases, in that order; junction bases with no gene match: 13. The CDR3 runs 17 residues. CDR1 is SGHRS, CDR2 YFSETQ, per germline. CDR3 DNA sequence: TGCGCCAGCAGCTTGGCCATGTCGGGAGGTCCCGGGGAGACCCAGTACTTC. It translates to CASSLAMSGGPGETQYF.

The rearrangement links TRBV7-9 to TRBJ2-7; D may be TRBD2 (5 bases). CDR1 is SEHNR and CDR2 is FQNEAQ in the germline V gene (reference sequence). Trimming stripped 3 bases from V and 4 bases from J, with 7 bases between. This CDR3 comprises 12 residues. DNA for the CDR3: TGTGCCAGCAGCTTGGACTTTTACGAGCAGTACTTC. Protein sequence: CASSLDFYEQYF.

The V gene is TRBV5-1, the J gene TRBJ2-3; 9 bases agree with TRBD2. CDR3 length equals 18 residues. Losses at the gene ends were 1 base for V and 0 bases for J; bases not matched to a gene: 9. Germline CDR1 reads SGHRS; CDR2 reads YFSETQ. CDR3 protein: CASSLRAGGPSSTDTQYF. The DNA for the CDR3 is TGCGCCAGCAGCTTGAGAGCGGGGGGTCCTTCTAGCACAGATACGCAGTATTTT.

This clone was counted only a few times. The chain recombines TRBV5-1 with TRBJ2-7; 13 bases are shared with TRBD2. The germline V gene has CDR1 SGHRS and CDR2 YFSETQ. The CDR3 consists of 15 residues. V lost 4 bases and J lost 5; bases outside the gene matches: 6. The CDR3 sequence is CASSAHGLAGDEQYF. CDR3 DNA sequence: TGCGCCAGCAGCGCCCACGGACTAGCGGGAGACGAGCAGTACTTC.

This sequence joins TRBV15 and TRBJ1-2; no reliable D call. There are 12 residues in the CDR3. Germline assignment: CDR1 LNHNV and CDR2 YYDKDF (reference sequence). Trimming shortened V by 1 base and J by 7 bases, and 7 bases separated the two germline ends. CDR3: CATSRGGGGYTF. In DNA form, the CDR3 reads TGTGCCACCAGCAGAGGGGGAGGTGGCTACACCTTC.

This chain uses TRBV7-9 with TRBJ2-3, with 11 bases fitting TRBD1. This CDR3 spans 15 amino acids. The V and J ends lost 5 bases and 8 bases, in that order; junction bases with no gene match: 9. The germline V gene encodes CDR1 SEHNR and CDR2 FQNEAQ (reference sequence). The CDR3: CASSPPMDRGLTQYF. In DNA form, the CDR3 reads TGTGCCAGCAGCCCTCCCATGGACAGGGGGCTTACGCAGTATTTT.

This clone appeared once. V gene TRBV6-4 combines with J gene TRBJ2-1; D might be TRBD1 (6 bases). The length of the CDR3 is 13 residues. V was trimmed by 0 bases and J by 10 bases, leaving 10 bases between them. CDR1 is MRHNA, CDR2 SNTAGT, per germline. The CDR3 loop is CASSDSEGGEQFF. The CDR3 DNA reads TGTGCCAGCAGTGACTCAGAAGGGGGAGAGCAGTTCTTC.

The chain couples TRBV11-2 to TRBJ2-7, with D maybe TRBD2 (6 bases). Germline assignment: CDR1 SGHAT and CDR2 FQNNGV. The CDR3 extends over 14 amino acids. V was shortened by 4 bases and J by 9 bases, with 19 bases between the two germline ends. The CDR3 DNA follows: TGTGCCAGCAGCTCCGAACCCCGGGGGAATGCGCAGTACTTC. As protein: CASSSEPRGNAQYF.

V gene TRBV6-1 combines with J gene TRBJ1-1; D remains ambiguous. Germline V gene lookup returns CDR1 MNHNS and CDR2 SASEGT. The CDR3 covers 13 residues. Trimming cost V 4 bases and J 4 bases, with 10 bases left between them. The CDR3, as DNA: TGTGCCAGCAGTGGGTTCCGGGGCACTGAAGCTTTCTTT. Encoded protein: CASSGFRGTEAFF.

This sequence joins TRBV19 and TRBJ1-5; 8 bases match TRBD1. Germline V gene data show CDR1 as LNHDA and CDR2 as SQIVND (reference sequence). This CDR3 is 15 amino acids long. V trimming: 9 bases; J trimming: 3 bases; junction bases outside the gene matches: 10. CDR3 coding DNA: TGTGCCAGCTTTGCCGGGACAGGATTCAATCAGCCCCAGCATTTT. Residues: CASFAGTGFNQPQHF.

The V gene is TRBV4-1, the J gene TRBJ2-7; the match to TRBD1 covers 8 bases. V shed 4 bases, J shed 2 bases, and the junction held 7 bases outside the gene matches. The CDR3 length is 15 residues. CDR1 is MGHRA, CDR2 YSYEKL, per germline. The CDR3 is CASSPDLDRAYEQYF. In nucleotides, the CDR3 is TGCGCCAGCAGCCCCGACTTGGACAGGGCCTACGAGCAGTACTTC.